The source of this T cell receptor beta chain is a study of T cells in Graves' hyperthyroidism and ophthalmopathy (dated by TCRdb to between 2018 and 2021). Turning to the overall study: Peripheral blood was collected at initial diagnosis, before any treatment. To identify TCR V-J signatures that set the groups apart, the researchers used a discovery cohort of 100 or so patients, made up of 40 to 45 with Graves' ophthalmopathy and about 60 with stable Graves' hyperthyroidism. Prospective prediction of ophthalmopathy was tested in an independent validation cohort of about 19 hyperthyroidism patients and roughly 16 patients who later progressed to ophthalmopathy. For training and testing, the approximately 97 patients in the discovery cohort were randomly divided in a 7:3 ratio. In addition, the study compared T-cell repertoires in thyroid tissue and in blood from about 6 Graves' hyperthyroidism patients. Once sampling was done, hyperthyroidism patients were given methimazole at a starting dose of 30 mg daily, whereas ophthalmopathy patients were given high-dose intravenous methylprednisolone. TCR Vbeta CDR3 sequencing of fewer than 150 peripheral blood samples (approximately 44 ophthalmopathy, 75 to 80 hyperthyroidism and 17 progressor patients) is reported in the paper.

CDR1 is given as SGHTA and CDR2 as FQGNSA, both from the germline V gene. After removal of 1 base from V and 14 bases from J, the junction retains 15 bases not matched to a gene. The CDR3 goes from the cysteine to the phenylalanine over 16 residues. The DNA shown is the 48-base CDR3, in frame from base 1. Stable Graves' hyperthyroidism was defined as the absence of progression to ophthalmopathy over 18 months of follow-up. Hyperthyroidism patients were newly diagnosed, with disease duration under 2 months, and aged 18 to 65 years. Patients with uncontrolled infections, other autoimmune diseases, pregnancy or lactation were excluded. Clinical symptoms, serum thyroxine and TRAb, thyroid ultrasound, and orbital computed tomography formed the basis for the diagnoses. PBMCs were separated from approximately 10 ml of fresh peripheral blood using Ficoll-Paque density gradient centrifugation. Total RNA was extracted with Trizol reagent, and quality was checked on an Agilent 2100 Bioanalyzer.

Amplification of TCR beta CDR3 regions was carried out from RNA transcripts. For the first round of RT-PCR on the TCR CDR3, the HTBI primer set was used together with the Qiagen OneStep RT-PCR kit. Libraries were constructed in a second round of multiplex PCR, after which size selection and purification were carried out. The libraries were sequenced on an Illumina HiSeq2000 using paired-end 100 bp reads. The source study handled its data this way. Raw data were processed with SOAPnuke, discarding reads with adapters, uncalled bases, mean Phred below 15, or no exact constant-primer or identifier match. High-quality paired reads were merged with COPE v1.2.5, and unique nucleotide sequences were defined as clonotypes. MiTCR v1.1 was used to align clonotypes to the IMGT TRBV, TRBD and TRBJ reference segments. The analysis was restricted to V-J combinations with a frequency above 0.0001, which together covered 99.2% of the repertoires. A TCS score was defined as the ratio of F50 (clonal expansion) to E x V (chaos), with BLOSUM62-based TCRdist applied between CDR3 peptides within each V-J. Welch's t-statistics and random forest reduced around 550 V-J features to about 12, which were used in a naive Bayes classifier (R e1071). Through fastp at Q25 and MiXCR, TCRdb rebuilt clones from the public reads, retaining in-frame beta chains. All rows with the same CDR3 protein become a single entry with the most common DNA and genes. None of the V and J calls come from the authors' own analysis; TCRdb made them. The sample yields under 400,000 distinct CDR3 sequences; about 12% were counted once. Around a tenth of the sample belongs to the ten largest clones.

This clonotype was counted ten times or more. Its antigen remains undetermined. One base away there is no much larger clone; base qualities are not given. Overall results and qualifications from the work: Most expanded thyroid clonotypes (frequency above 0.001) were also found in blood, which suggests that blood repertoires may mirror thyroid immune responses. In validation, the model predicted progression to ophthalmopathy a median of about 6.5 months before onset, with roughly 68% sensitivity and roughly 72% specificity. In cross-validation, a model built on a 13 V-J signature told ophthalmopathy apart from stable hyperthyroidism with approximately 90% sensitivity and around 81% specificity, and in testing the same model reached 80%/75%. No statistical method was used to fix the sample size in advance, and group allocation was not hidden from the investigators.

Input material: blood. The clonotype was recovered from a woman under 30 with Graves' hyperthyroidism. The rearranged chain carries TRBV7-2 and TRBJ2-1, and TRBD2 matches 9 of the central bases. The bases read TGTGCCAGCAGCTTAGGGGCCTCGACTAGCGGCCCTGGAAAGTTCTTC. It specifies CASSLGASTSGPGKFF.